The present T cell receptor beta chain was sequenced within a study of blood T cell repertoires in COVID-19. Study details: The samples span acute and convalescent COVID-19 from the United States, Italy and Spain. In each case, the material was cDNA or gDNA derived from T cells, B-cell-depleted T cells, or PBMCs.

Per the original methods: Reference gene primer amplification gave nucleated cell count estimates. Sequencing was performed with immunoSEQ multiplex PCR; in TCRdb, only in-frame clones are kept and a portion is missing. V, J and clone size derive from that table, while D and trimming were established from the DNA sequence. This table holds around 270,000 clones, 75% to 90% found once. The V gene lost 2 bases and the J gene lost 3 bases, with 7 bases spanning the gap. The CDR3 loop spans 13 amino acids. Per the germline V gene, CDR1 is SEHNR and CDR2 is FQNEAQ (reference sequence). This TCR was recovered from a middle-aged man with acute or convalescent COVID-19. Sequencing input: peripheral blood. This rearrangement joins TRBV7-9 to TRBJ1-2; D gene uncertain. CDR3: CASSLNGDYGYTF. CDR3 sequence (DNA): TGTGCCAGCAGCTTAAACGGGGACTATGGCTACACCTTC. The full variable domain, completed using reference TRBV7-9 and TRBJ1-2, is DTGVSQNPRHKITKRGQNVTFRCDPISEHNRLYWYRQTLGQGPEFLTYFQNEAQLEKSRLLSDRFSAERPKGSFSTLEIQRTEQGDSAMYLCASSLNGDYGYTFGSGTRLTVV.